This paragraph reports one T cell receptor beta chain. There are 14 residues in the CDR3. Germline CDR1 and CDR2: MNHEY and SVGAGI. Trimming cost V 9 bases and J 3 bases, with 14 bases left between them. The data originate from a study of blood T cell repertoires in COVID-19. Study background: There were acute and convalescent COVID-19 samples, and they came from the United States, Italy and Spain. PBMCs, B-cell-depleted T cells, or T cells were the source of the cDNA or gDNA that made up the material.

How the authors handled the data: Reference gene primer amplification in the assay estimated nucleated cell counts. Assay used: immunoSEQ multiplex PCR; TCRdb lists only in-frame clones, some missing. V and J calls and clone size come straight from that table; D and trimming were deduced from the DNA. The sample records under 150,000 clones, more than 70% being singletons. The chain recombines TRBV6-5 with TRBJ2-2, with a possible D match to TRBD1 (6 bases). The receptor was derived from a man at least 80 years old with active or convalescent COVID-19. Input material: peripheral blood. The CDR3 here is CASLRQVDTGELFF. The DNA for the CDR3 is TGTGCCAGTTTGCGACAGGTAGACACCGGGGAGCTGTTTTTT.